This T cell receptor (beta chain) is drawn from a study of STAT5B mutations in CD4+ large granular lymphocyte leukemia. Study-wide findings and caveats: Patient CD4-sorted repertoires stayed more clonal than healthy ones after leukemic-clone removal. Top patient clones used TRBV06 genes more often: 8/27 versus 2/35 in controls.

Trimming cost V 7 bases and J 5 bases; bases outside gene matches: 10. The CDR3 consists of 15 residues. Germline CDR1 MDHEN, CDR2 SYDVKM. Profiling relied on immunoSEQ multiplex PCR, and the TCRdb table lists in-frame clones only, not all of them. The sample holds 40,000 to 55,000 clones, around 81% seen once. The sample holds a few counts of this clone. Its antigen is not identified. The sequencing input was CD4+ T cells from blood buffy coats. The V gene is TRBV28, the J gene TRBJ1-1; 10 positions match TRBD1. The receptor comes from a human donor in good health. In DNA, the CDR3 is TGTGCCAGCACCCCACTAGGACAGGGGGGGACTGAAGCTTTCTTT. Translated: CASTPLGQGGTEAFF.